This TCR beta chain derives from a study of T cell repertoires in cytomegalovirus infection. Study-wide context: Shared public TCR beta signatures pointed to both CMV infection and a matching HLA type. Notes on the study in general: Based on cumulative public TCR beta family frequency, carriers of CMV plus the relevant HLA were identified. What dominated the ex vivo response were HLA-C-restricted CMV-specific TCR beta clonotypes.

Comments on this clonotype: Its antigen is not known. The junction does not match germline at one end; this may be a read error.

A single record per CDR3 protein comes from TCRdb applying MiXCR to the reads. The sample has roughly 760,000 distinct CDR3 sequences, roughly a third seen once; the top ten hold 2.5% to 3.5%. The CDR3 runs to 11 residues. Germline-derived CDR1 and CDR2 are MNHEY and SVGEGT. This sequence was found in a human donor in good health (CMV status not recorded). Some clones in this sample may be carry-over from other donors' samples. Sequenced input: PBMCs. The chain recombines TRBV6-2 or TRBV6-3 with TRBJ2-3; D gene ambiguous. CDR3 region: CVSSYSDTQYF. In DNA, the CDR3 is TGTGTCAGCAGTTACAGCGATACGCAGTATTTT.